The present TCR beta chain was sequenced within a study of blood T cell repertoires in COVID-19. Whole-study context: Acute and convalescent COVID-19 samples came from the United States, Italy and Spain.

Germline CDR1 reads SGHVS; CDR2 reads FQNEAQ. V shed 2 bases, J shed 7 bases, and the junction held 9 bases outside the gene matches. The CDR3 is 16 amino acids. Authors' analysis steps: The assay estimated nucleated cells by amplifying reference gene primers. Clones were read by immunoSEQ multiplex PCR, and TCRdb kept only the in-frame ones, dropping some. That table furnishes V, J and clone size, whereas the DNA furnished D and trimming. Of about 73,000 clones in the sample, around 77% were seen once. V is TRBV7-8 and J is TRBJ2-2, with 8 bases matching TRBD2. Input material: peripheral blood. This sequence originates from a man between 65 and 85 years old with COVID-19, enrolled during active disease. The CDR3 nucleotides are TGTGCCAGCAGCTTAAGCGGTAGCGGGACCGTCGGGGAGCTGTTTTTT. This codes for CASSLSGSGTVGELFF. The whole variable domain, filled in from reference TRBV7-8 and TRBJ2-2, reads GAGVSQSPRYKVAKRGQDVALRCDPISGHVSLFWYQQALGQGPEFLTYFQNEAQLDKSGLPSDRFFAERPEGSVSTLKIQRTQQEDSAVYLCASSLSGSGTVGELFFGEGSRLTVL.